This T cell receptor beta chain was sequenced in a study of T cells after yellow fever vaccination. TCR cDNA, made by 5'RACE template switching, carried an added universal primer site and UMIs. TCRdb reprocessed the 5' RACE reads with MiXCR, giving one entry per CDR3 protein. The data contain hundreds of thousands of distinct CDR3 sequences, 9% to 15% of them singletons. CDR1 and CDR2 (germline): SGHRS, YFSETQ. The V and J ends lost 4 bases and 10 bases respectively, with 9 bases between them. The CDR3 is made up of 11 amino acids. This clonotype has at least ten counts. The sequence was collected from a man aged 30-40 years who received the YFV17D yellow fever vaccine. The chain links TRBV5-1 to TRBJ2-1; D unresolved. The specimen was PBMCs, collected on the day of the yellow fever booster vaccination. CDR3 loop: CASSTTIEQFF. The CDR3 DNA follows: TGCGCCAGCAGCACTACAATAGAGCAGTTCTTC.